The next 26 T cell receptor beta chains were all read from a single sample in a study of shared clonotypes between healthy human individuals. Measured with immunoSEQ multiplex PCR; TCRdb has only the in-frame clones, and not every one. The data contain fewer than 3 million clones, 85% to 95% of them singletons. Material for sequencing was naive CD4+ T cells from PBMCs. Subset noted: CD45RA+ positively selected. All receptors derive from a man between 18 and 29 years old in good health. Some clones in this sample may be carry-over from other donors' samples.

The V call is TRBV5-6, the J call TRBJ2-3, with 7 bases lining up with TRBD2. V shed 0 bases and J 0 bases; nucleotides not matched to a gene: 7. The CDR3 is 17 residues long. Germline V gene sequence: CDR1 SGHDT, CDR2 YYEEEE. The CDR3 DNA follows: TGTGCCAGCAGCTTGGGGGGACTTAGCGGGAGCACAGATACGCAGTATTTT. As protein: CASSLGGLSGSTDTQYF.

The J gene is TRBJ2-1, the V gene TRBV7-2, with D possibly being TRBD1 (8 bases). V lost 5 bases, J lost 7 bases, and 18 bases lay in between. The CDR3 covers 15 residues. Germline values: CDR1 SGHTA, CDR2 FQGNSA. The CDR3 region is CASSLNRGGLNEQFF. CDR3 nucleotide sequence: TGTGCCAGCAGCCTAAACAGGGGGGGTTTGAATGAGCAGTTCTTC. Full variable domain (remainder filled in from reference TRBV7-2 and TRBJ2-1): GAGVSQSPSNKVTEKGKDVELRCDPISGHTALYWYRQSLGQGLEFLIYFQGNSAPDKSGLPSDRFSAERTGGSVSTLTIQRTQQEDSAVYLCASSLNRGGLNEQFFGPGTRLTVL.

The chain links TRBV4-2 to TRBJ2-1; 8 bases are shared with TRBD2. The V gene's germline CDR1 is LGHNA and CDR2 YNFKEQ. The J segment lost 4 bases and the V segment lost 4 bases, leaving 12 bases of the junction unmatched. The CDR3 is 17 residues long. For the CDR3, the DNA is TGTGCCAGCAGCCCCCGTTTGATAGCGGGATCTTACAATGAGCAGTTCTTC. Translation gives CASSPRLIAGSYNEQFF.

This sequence joins TRBV18 and TRBJ2-3; the match to TRBD2 covers 7 bases. This CDR3 region has 16 residues. The ends lost 6 bases at V and 0 bases at J; junction bases unmatched: 9. CDR1 is KGHSH, CDR2 LQKENI, per germline. The CDR3, as DNA: TGTGCCAGCTCGCCTGACGCGGGACTAAGCACAGATACGCAGTATTTT. This encodes CASSPDAGLSTDTQYF.

This clone was picked up one time. J is TRBJ1-2 and V is TRBV6-4; 9 bases match TRBD1. This CDR3 has 14 amino acids. CDR1 MRHNA and CDR2 SNTAGT come from the germline V gene. Losses at the gene ends were 6 bases for V and 8 bases for J; bases not matched to a gene: 10. CDR3: CASRVQQGAEGYTF. DNA for the CDR3: TGTGCCAGCAGGGTACAACAGGGGGCGGAGGGCTACACCTTC.

This chain's CDR3 is CASIAGMGEQFF. CDR3 DNA: TGTGCCAGCATCGCAGGGATGGGTGAGCAGTTCTTC. This sequence joins TRBV6-5 and TRBJ2-1, with D maybe TRBD1 (5 bases). This CDR3 contains 12 residues. Germline CDR1 and CDR2: MNHEY and SVGAGI. V was cut by 7 bases and J by 9 bases, with 13 bases left in between.

The V call is TRBV6-1, the J call TRBJ2-3, with D tentatively TRBD1 or TRBD2 (6 bases each). The CDR3 consists of 15 residues. Germline V gene lookup returns CDR1 MNHNS and CDR2 SASEGT. The ends were cut back, 7 bases at V and 2 bases at J, with 16 bases in the middle. CDR3 coding DNA: TGTGCCAGCATCCTGACAGGCGGGAACACAGATACGCAGTATTTT. This codes for CASILTGGNTDTQYF.

The chain uses TRBV5-1 and TRBJ1-2; TRBD1 aligns across 7 bases. The germline CDR1 and CDR2 sequences are SGHRS and YFSETQ. This CDR3 contains 17 residues. The junction had 16 bases not matched to a gene; V was cut back by 1 base and J by 7 bases. The CDR3 here is CASSLFQPGQMGGGYTF. DNA for the CDR3: TGCGCCAGCAGCTTGTTTCAGCCGGGACAGATGGGCGGTGGCTACACCTTC.

Worth noting for this clone: The same CDR3 is also encoded by other DNA sequences in this sample. This rearrangement joins TRBV4-2 to TRBJ2-3, with 12 bases lining up with TRBD2. This CDR3 contains 16 residues. The junction had 4 bases not matched to a gene; V was cut back by 4 bases and J by 2 bases. From germline, CDR1 is LGHNA and CDR2 YNFKEQ. CDR3 protein: CASSPGLAGVTDTQYF. The CDR3 region has the DNA TGTGCCAGCAGCCCGGGACTAGCGGGCGTCACAGATACGCAGTATTTT.

J is TRBJ1-1 and V is TRBV12-5; unclear D gene. The CDR3 spans 14 residues. The germline gives CDR1 LGHNT, CDR2 FRNRAP. The V gene lost 2 bases and the J gene lost 3 bases, with 10 bases spanning the gap. CDR3 nucleotide sequence: TGTGCTAGTGGTTTGTCCTCGGCGGACACTGAAGCTTTCTTT. It specifies CASGLSSADTEAFF.

CDR3 bases: TGCAGCGTTGGAGGGGGTCAGAGGGGTGTTACGCAGTATTTT. Amino acid sequence: CSVGGGQRGVTQYF. The rearrangement links TRBV29-1 to TRBJ2-3, with D perhaps TRBD1 (6 bases). The germline V and J ends were trimmed by 4 bases and 8 bases, with 19 bases remaining between them. The length of the CDR3 is 14 residues. Germline-derived CDR1 and CDR2 are SQVTM and ANQGSEA.

V gene TRBV6-6 combines with J gene TRBJ2-5; 8 bases align to TRBD1. V lost 6 bases and J lost 5; bases outside the gene matches: 5. Germline V CDR1 and CDR2: MNHNY, SVGAGI (reference sequence). The CDR3 runs 13 residues. The CDR3 reads CASSPRGLETQYF. CDR3 DNA: TGTGCCAGCAGCCCCAGGGGGCTGGAGACCCAGTACTTC.

CDR3 coding DNA: TGTGCCAGCAGTTCGGGACAGGGGTATAGAGAGACCCAGTACTTC. Its translation is CASSSGQGYRETQYF. The genes are TRBV27 and TRBJ2-5; 10 bases align to TRBD1. With 4 bases clipped from V and 4 bases from J, the junction kept 6 bases outside the gene matches. The CDR3 runs 15 residues. Germline CDR1 reads MNHEY; CDR2 reads SMNVEV (reference sequence).

Remarks on this clone: At the DNA level, this CDR3 is encoded by other sequences in the same sample as well. This sequence joins TRBV11-3 and TRBJ1-1, with D uncertain. Trimming took 0 bases from V and 5 from J, leaving 7 bases between them. CDR3 length: 13 residues. Germline CDR1 is SGHNT and CDR2 is YENEEA. In nucleotides, the CDR3 is TGTGCCAGCAGCTTAGAAGCGGGAACTGAAGCTTTCTTT. Encoded protein: CASSLEAGTEAFF.

This chain uses TRBV5-1 with TRBJ2-3; 8 bases are shared with TRBD1. Germline loops: CDR1 SGHRS, CDR2 YFSETQ. The length of the CDR3 is 15 residues. Trimming cost V 5 bases and J 4 bases; bases outside gene matches: 9. The CDR3 is CASRRPTGEPDTQYF. CDR3 nucleotide sequence: TGCGCCAGCAGAAGGCCGACAGGGGAACCAGATACGCAGTATTTT.

Concerning this clone itself: The same CDR3 is also encoded by other DNA sequences in this sample. The chain combines TRBV27 with TRBJ2-7, with no clear D. In germline, CDR1 is MNHEY, CDR2 SMNVEV (reference sequence). The CDR3 totals 12 residues. Trimming cost V 2 bases and J 4 bases, with 6 bases left between them. CDR3: CASSLLGYEQYF. Here the CDR3 DNA reads TGTGCCAGCAGTTTACTGGGGTACGAGCAGTACTTC.

This sequence joins TRBV2 and TRBJ2-2; no clear D. Germline V gene lookup returns CDR1 SNHLY and CDR2 FYNNEI. The CDR3 has 12 residues. V was pared by 3 bases and J by 6 bases, with 5 bases between. As DNA, the CDR3 is TGTGCCAGCAGTGATGAATCCGGGGAGCTGTTTTTT. Amino acids: CASSDESGELFF.

A word on this clone: This specimen includes other DNA sequences encoding the same CDR3. This chain joins TRBV28 and TRBJ1-2, with TRBD1 matching 7 bases. The V gene end was trimmed by 4 bases and the J gene end by 2 bases; junction bases not matched to a gene: 1. The CDR3 runs 13 residues. Germline values: CDR1 MDHEN, CDR2 SYDVKM. Here the CDR3 reads CASSYRGNYGYTF. The CDR3 nucleotides read TGTGCCAGCAGTTACAGGGGAAACTATGGCTACACCTTC.

V usage is TRBV7-2 and J usage is TRBJ2-5, with D unclear. The CDR3 is 13 amino acids. Trimming cost V 1 base and J 5 bases, with 8 bases left between them. The V gene's germline CDR1 is SGHTA and CDR2 FQGNSA. CDR3 in amino acids: CASSLEPTETQYF. The CDR3 nucleotides are TGTGCCAGCAGCTTAGAGCCGACGGAGACCCAGTACTTC.

V is TRBV29-1 and J is TRBJ2-3; TRBD2 agrees at 14 bases. From germline, CDR1 is SQVTM and CDR2 ANQGSEA. This CDR3 spans 13 amino acids. Unmatched junction bases numbered 1, after V lost 6 bases and J lost 5 bases. In DNA, the CDR3 is TGCAGCGTCGGGACTAGCGGGAGAGATACGCAGTATTTT. It translates to CSVGTSGRDTQYF.

V usage is TRBV2 and J usage is TRBJ1-4; D unclear. The CDR3 totals 12 residues. Trimming shortened V by 4 bases and J by 8 bases, and 8 bases separated the two germline ends. Germline values: CDR1 SNHLY, CDR2 FYNNEI. Here the CDR3 DNA reads TGTGCCAGCAGTGGGGGAAGAGAAAAACTGTTTTTT. As protein: CASSGGREKLFF.

This clone occurred a few times. V and J are TRBV27 and TRBJ2-3; D gene ambiguous. This CDR3 spans 11 amino acids. Germline-derived CDR1 and CDR2 are MNHEY and SMNVEV (reference sequence). The V and J ends lost 8 bases and 8 bases respectively, with 11 bases between them. CDR3 DNA sequence: TGTGCCAGCTCCCTGGCCGGTACGCAGTATTTT. Protein: CASSLAGTQYF.

Here the CDR3 reads CASSSRTDFYEQYF. The DNA for the CDR3 is TGTGCCAGCAGCTCCCGAACGGACTTCTACGAGCAGTACTTC. This chain joins TRBV7-9 and TRBJ2-7, with D possibly TRBD2 on 5 matching bases. Germline CDR1 and CDR2: SEHNR and FQNEAQ (reference sequence). Trimming left V 4 bases short and J 3 bases short, with 13 bases between. The CDR3 contains 14 residues.

About this clone itself: In the same sample, other DNA sequences code for this CDR3. The J gene is TRBJ1-1, the V gene TRBV5-4, with D possibly TRBD1 on 5 matching bases. Deletions cut 4 bases from V and 4 bases from J, with 14 bases between. The CDR3 has 14 residues. Germline assignment: CDR1 SGHNT and CDR2 YYREEE (reference sequence). The CDR3 sequence is CASSLAGGGTEAFF. The CDR3 DNA reads as TGTGCCAGCAGCCTGGCTGGGGGTGGCACTGAAGCTTTCTTT.

The V gene is TRBV7-3, the J gene TRBJ2-2; TRBD2 matches at 15 bases. The CDR3 loop spans 18 amino acids. Per germline, CDR1 SGHTA and CDR2 FQGTGA. V was clipped by 5 bases and J by 5 bases; unmatched bases: 9. This CDR3 is CASSPQPGLAGGTGELFF. In DNA, the CDR3 is TGTGCCAGCAGCCCACAGCCGGGACTAGCGGGAGGTACCGGGGAGCTGTTTTTT.

Concerning this clone itself: The same CDR3 can be traced to other DNA sequences in this sample. V is TRBV4-1 and J is TRBJ2-1, with unresolved D. CDR1 MGHRA and CDR2 YSYEKL come from the germline V gene. The V gene lost 0 bases and the J gene lost 0 bases, with 6 bases spanning the gap. The CDR3 spans 15 residues. CDR3 sequence (DNA): TGCGCCAGCAGCCAAGAAGTGAGCTCCTACAATGAGCAGTTCTTC. Residues: CASSQEVSSYNEQFF.